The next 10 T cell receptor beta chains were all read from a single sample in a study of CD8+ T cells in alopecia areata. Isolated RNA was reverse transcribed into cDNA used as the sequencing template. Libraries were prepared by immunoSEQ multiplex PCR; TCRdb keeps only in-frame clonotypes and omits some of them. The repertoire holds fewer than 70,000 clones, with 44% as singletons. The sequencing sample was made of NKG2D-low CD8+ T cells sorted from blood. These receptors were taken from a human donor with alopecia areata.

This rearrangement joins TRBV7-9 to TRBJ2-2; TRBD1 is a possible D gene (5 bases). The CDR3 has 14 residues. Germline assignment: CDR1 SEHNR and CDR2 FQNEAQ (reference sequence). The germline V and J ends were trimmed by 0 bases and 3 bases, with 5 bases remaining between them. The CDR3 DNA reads TGTGCCAGCAGCTTAGCAGGGGACACCGGGGAGCTGTTTTTT. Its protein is CASSLAGDTGELFF. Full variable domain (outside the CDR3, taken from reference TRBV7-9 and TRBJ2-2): DTGVSQNPRHKITKRGQNVTFRCDPISEHNRLYWYRQTLGQGPEFLTYFQNEAQLEKSRLLSDRFSAERPKGSFSTLEIQRTEQGDSAMYLCASSLAGDTGELFFGEGSRLTVL.

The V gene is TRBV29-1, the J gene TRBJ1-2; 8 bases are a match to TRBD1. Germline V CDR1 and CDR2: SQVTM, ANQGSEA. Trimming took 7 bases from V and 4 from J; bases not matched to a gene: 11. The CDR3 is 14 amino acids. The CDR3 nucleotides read TGCAGCGCCGAGGGACAGGCGTCCCCCTATGGCTACACCTTC. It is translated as CSAEGQASPYGYTF.

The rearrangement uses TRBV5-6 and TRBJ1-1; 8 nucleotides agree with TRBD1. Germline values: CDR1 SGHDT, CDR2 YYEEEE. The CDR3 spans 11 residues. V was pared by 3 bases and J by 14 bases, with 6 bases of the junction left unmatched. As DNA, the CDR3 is TGTGCCAGCAGCTCTAGCAGGGGGCAATTCTTT. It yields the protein CASSSSRGQFF.

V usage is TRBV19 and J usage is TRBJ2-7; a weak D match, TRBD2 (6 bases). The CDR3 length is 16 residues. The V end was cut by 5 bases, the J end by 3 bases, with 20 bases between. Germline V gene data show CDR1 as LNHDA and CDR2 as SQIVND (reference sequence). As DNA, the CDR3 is TGTGCCAGTAGTCTTAGCGACGGGAGACCCCACTACGAGCAGTACTTC. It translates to CASSLSDGRPHYEQYF.

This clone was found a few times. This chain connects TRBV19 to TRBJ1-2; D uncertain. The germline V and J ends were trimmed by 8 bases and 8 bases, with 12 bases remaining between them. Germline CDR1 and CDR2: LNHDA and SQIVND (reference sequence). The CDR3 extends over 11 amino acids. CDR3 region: CASVENGGYTF. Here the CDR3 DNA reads TGTGCCAGTGTCGAGAATGGGGGCTACACCTTC.

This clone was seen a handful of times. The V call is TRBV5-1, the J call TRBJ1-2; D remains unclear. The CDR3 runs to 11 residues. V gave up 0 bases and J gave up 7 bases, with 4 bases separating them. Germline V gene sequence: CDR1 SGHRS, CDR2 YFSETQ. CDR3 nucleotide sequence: TGCGCCAGCAGCTTGGACGGTGGCTACACCTTC. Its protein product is CASSLDGGYTF. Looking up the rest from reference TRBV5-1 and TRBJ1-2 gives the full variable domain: KAGVTQTPRYLIKTRGQQVTLSCSPISGHRSVSWYQQTPGQGLQFLFEYFSETQRNKGNFPGRFSGRQFSNSRSEMNVSTLELGDSALYLCASSLDGGYTFGSGTRLTVV.

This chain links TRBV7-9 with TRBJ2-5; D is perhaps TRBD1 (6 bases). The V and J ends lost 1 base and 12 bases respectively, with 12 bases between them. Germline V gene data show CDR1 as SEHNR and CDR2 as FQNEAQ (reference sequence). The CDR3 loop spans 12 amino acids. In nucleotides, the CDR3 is TGTGCCAGCAGCTTAGGGGGGCAGAAGGAGTACTTC. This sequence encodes CASSLGGQKEYF.

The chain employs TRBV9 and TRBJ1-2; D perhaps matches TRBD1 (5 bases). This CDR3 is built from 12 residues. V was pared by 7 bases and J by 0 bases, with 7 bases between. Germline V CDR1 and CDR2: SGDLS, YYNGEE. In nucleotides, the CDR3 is TGTGCCAGCGGGGGAGCTAACTATGGCTACACCTTC. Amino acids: CASGGANYGYTF.

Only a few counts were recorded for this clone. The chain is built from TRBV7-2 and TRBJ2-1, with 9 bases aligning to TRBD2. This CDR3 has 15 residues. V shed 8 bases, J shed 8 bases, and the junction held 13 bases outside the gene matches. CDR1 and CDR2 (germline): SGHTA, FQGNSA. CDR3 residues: CASPQTSGGSDEQFF. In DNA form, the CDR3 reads TGTGCCAGCCCCCAGACTAGCGGAGGGAGCGATGAGCAGTTCTTC.

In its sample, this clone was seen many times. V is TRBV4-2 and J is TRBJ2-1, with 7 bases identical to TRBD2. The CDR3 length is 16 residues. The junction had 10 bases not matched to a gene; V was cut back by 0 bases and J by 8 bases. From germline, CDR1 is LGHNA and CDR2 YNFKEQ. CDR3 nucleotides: TGTGCCAGCAGCCAAGATGGGGGGGGAGTCTTCGATGAGCAGTTCTTC. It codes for CASSQDGGGVFDEQFF.